The clone carrying this TCR beta chain has ten or more counts. Its antigen is not identified. This sample was taken from a study of blood T cells in healthy people across ages. General study points: Relative to aged donors, long-lived donors carried more naive CD4+ cells and displayed higher diversity.

PCR was performed a second time for about 7 to 12 cycles using a sample-barcoded 5' primer and a J-beta primer mix. One entry per CDR3 protein results from TCRdb running MiXCR on the 5' RACE reads. Here the sample spans about 590,000 distinct CDR3 sequences, roughly 31% being singletons. The CDR3 contains 16 residues. Germline values: CDR1 MNHEY, CDR2 SVGAGI. After removal of 5 bases from V and 6 bases from J, the junction contained 11 bases not matched to a gene. Specimen: blood. The clonotype originates from a woman aged 80 or older in good health. The chain recombines TRBV6-5 with TRBJ2-1; TRBD1 agrees at 9 bases. CDR3 residues: CASSPYLGQGINEQFF. CDR3 sequence (DNA): TGTGCCAGCAGTCCGTATCTGGGACAGGGAATCAATGAGCAGTTCTTC.